The 18 T cell receptor beta chains in this list originate from one sample, sequenced in a study of T-cell memory formation after mild COVID-19. MiXCR, run by TCRdb on the 5' RACE reads, gives a single entry per CDR3 protein. The sample yields a few hundred thousand distinct CDR3 sequences, around 21% seen once. Sequencing used PBMCs or a T cell subset sorted from them (not recorded which). The receptors here all came from an adult woman who had mild COVID-19 (a few samples of this study predate the infection). Cell type and time point are not known.

Worth noting for this clonotype: One junction end disagrees with the germline gene, perhaps due to a read error. This chain uses TRBV11-2 with TRBJ2-2; maybe TRBD2 (5 bases). The CDR3 length is 14 residues. Germline V gives CDR1 SGHAT, CDR2 FQNNGV. The CDR3: CDSSPAGSTGELFF. CDR3 in DNA: TGTGACAGCAGCCCCGCTGGGAGCACCGGGGAGCTGTTTTTT. Combining the CDR3 with reference TRBV11-2 and TRBJ2-2 gives the whole variable domain EAGVAQSPRYKIIEKRQSVAFWCNPISGHATLYWYQQILGQGPKLLIQFQNNGVVDDSQLPKDRFSAERLKGVDSTLKIQPAKLEDSAVYLCDSSPAGSTGELFFGEGSRLTVL.

This chain joins TRBV28 and TRBJ2-1; D tentatively fits TRBD1 or TRBD2 (5 bases each). V lost 8 bases, J lost 4 bases, and 21 bases lay in between. The germline V gene encodes CDR1 MDHEN and CDR2 SYDVKM. This CDR3 spans 16 amino acids. The CDR3 DNA sequence: TGTGCCAGCTCCATTTCCGGGACGGGGTATTACAATGAGCAGTTCTTC. Protein: CASSISGTGYYNEQFF.

This clonotype was counted only a few times. The chain combines TRBV9 with TRBJ2-3; TRBD2 matches 11 bases. Germline lookup yields CDR1 SGDLS and CDR2 YYNGEE. Trimming at V came to 0 bases and at J to 5 bases, leaving 11 bases not matched to a gene. The CDR3 consists of 18 residues. DNA for the CDR3: TGTGCCAGCAGCGTAGGTGATAGCGGGAGGGCCGGGGGAGATACGCAGTATTTT. Its protein product is CASSVGDSGRAGGDTQYF. Looking up the rest from reference TRBV9 and TRBJ2-3 gives the full variable domain: DSGVTQTPKHLITATGQRVTLRCSPRSGDLSVYWYQQSLDQGLQFLIQYYNGEERAKGNILERFSAQQFPDLHSELNLSSLELGDSALYFCASSVGDSGRAGGDTQYFGPGTRLTVL.

Only a few counts were recorded for this clonotype. The chain joins TRBV30 to TRBJ2-3, with no clear D. V shed 0 bases and J shed 3 bases, with 7 bases lying between them. Germline CDR1 is GTSNPN and CDR2 is SVGIG (reference sequence). This CDR3 is 13 amino acids long. CDR3 bases: TGTGCCTGGAGTGTTGTCCGGACAGATACGCAGTATTTT. This translates into CAWSVVRTDTQYF.

The table lists this clonotype with a few counts. For the CDR3, the DNA is TGTGCCAGCAGCTTACAGGTGCAGAACACTGAAGCTTTCTTT. As protein: CASSLQVQNTEAFF. This chain links TRBV11-2 with TRBJ1-1, with D unclear. The germline gives CDR1 SGHAT, CDR2 FQNNGV. This CDR3 region has 14 residues. V lost 2 bases to trimming and J lost 1 base, with 8 bases between them.

This clonotype came up many times. This rearrangement joins TRBV7-9 to TRBJ2-3; 7 bases are shared with TRBD2. Germline CDR1 is SEHNR and CDR2 is FQNEAQ (reference sequence). V lost 5 bases, J lost 7 bases, and 9 bases stayed unmatched. This CDR3 contains 14 residues. CDR3 nucleotides: TGTGCCAGCAGCCCCAGCGGGGCAGGGAATACGCAGTATTTT. The encoded protein is CASSPSGAGNTQYF.

V is TRBV19 and J is TRBJ1-1; TRBD1 agrees at 8 bases. V lost 1 base to trimming and J lost 1 base; unmatched junction nucleotides: 5. The germline CDR1 and CDR2 sequences are LNHDA and SQIVND (reference sequence). CDR3 length: 16 amino acids. As DNA, the CDR3 is TGTGCCAGTAGTATAGGAGCAGGGGGCCCGAACACTGAAGCTTTCTTT. Its protein product is CASSIGAGGPNTEAFF.

This chain joins TRBV6-5 and TRBJ2-1; D is unresolved. This CDR3 comprises 11 residues. From germline, CDR1 is MNHEY and CDR2 SVGAGI. V was clipped by 7 bases and J by 5 bases, with 6 bases between them. This chain's CDR3 is CASITHNEQFF. CDR3 nucleotides: TGTGCCAGCATAACACACAATGAGCAGTTCTTC.

The J gene is TRBJ2-7, the V gene TRBV2; 15 bases fit TRBD2. The V gene's germline CDR1 is SNHLY and CDR2 FYNNEI. With V trimmed by 7 bases and J by 6 bases, 7 bases remained unmatched. CDR3 length equals 15 residues. DNA of the CDR3: TGTGCCAGCACCAAGGGACTAGCGGGAGGAGGCGAGCAGTACTTC. Translation gives CASTKGLAGGGEQYF.

This sequence joins TRBV7-9 and TRBJ2-1; D perhaps matches TRBD2 (5 bases). From germline, CDR1 is SEHNR and CDR2 FQNEAQ (reference sequence). V lost 5 bases, J lost 5 bases, and 13 bases lay in between. The CDR3 is made up of 14 amino acids. CDR3 sequence (DNA): TGTGCCAGCAGCCCTCAACTAGGAAACAATGAGCAGTTCTTC. Amino acids: CASSPQLGNNEQFF.

V usage is TRBV3-1 and J usage is TRBJ2-7, with TRBD2 matching 11 bases. Germline V gives CDR1 LGHDT, CDR2 YNNKEL (reference sequence). The CDR3 consists of 17 residues. J lost 0 bases, V lost 5 bases, and 9 bases had no gene match. CDR3 sequence: CASSSTSGARLSYEQYF. Here the CDR3 DNA reads TGTGCCAGCAGCTCGACTAGCGGGGCCCGCCTCTCCTACGAGCAGTACTTC.

The rearrangement joins TRBV2 to TRBJ2-7; maybe TRBD1 (6 bases). This CDR3 comprises 13 residues. Germline V gene data show CDR1 as SNHLY and CDR2 as FYNNEI. Trimming removed 2 bases at V and 4 bases at J, with 9 bases between. The CDR3 DNA reads as TGTGCCAGCAGTGAAAGAGGGGGTTACGAGCAGTACTTC. Protein sequence: CASSERGGYEQYF. The complete variable domain, with remaining parts taken from reference TRBV2 and TRBJ2-7, reads EPEVTQTPSHQVTQMGQEVILRCVPISNHLYFYWYRQILGQKVEFLVSFYNNEISEKSEIFDDQFSVERPDGSNFTLKIRSTKLEDSAMYFCASSERGGYEQYFGPGTRLTVT.

The J gene is TRBJ1-1, the V gene TRBV3-1; D is unclear. The CDR3 runs to 14 residues. Germline V gene data show CDR1 as LGHDT and CDR2 as YNNKEL (reference sequence). Trimming stripped 0 bases from V and 1 base from J, with 6 bases between. This chain's CDR3 is CASSQDLGNTEAFF. Here the CDR3 DNA reads TGTGCCAGCAGCCAAGATCTAGGGAACACTGAAGCTTTCTTT. Supplemented by reference TRBV3-1 and TRBJ1-1, the full variable domain reads DTAVSQTPKYLVTQMGNDKSIKCEQNLGHDTMYWYKQDSKKFLKIMFSYNNKELIINETVPNRFSPKSPDKAHLNLHINSLELGDSAVYFCASSQDLGNTEAFFGQGTRLTVV.

This clonotype was counted only a few times. The rearrangement links TRBV9 to TRBJ2-7, with TRBD2 as a possible D gene (5 bases). This CDR3 contains 16 residues. Trimming removed 1 base from V and 5 bases from J, with 19 bases in between. Germline V gene data show CDR1 as SGDLS and CDR2 as YYNGEE. The CDR3 loop reads CASSVSDGVLLHEQYF. CDR3 in DNA: TGTGCCAGCAGCGTATCTGACGGGGTCCTCCTACACGAGCAGTACTTC. Combining the CDR3 with reference TRBV9 and TRBJ2-7 gives the whole variable domain DSGVTQTPKHLITATGQRVTLRCSPRSGDLSVYWYQQSLDQGLQFLIQYYNGEERAKGNILERFSAQQFPDLHSELNLSSLELGDSALYFCASSVSDGVLLHEQYFGPGTRLTVT.

V is TRBV12-3 or TRBV12-4 and J is TRBJ1-2; D is ambiguous. The V end was cut by 3 bases, the J end by 4 bases, with 9 bases between. The CDR3 length is 13 residues. The CDR3 coding sequence is TGTGCCAGCAGTTTTGCCCGGGCCTATGGCTACACCTTC. As protein: CASSFARAYGYTF.

The gene calls are TRBV5-1 and TRBJ2-7, with 8 bases lining up with TRBD2. The CDR3 loop spans 15 amino acids. Germline V gene sequence: CDR1 SGHRS, CDR2 YFSETQ. After removal of 0 bases from V and 3 bases from J, the junction contained 5 bases not matched to a gene. DNA of the CDR3: TGCGCCAGCAGCTTGGGTGCTAGCGGGTTCTACGAGCAGTACTTC. Its translation: CASSLGASGFYEQYF.

This clonotype was seen a few times. The chain recombines TRBV4-2 with TRBJ2-1; 11 bases line up with TRBD2. This CDR3 region has 15 residues. Germline V gives CDR1 LGHNA, CDR2 YNFKEQ. The trim removed 2 bases at V and 8 bases at J, leaving 5 bases unmatched. The CDR3 here is CASSQRTSGRDEQFF. As DNA, the CDR3 is TGTGCCAGCAGCCAACGGACTAGCGGGCGCGATGAGCAGTTCTTC.

This clonotype turned up a few times. This chain uses TRBV9 with TRBJ1-1; the D is unclear. This CDR3 is 14 amino acids long. The V gene lost 4 bases and the J gene lost 0 bases, with 10 bases spanning the gap. Per the germline V gene, CDR1 is SGDLS and CDR2 is YYNGEE. CDR3 loop: CASSPGPMNTEAFF. For the CDR3, the DNA is TGTGCCAGCAGCCCAGGACCGATGAACACTGAAGCTTTCTTT. The full variable domain, completed using reference TRBV9 and TRBJ1-1, is DSGVTQTPKHLITATGQRVTLRCSPRSGDLSVYWYQQSLDQGLQFLIQYYNGEERAKGNILERFSAQQFPDLHSELNLSSLELGDSALYFCASSPGPMNTEAFFGQGTRLTVV.